A selection of T cell receptor beta chains follows, all from one sample in a study of OX40 agonist ivuxolimab in advanced cancers. Profiling relied on immunoSEQ multiplex PCR, and the TCRdb table lists in-frame clones only, not all of them. The data contain some 74,000 clones, around nine tenths of them singletons. Sequencing used CD4+ or CD8+ T cells sorted from blood, obtained in a trial of the OX40 agonist ivuxolimab. The receptors were gathered from an adult with an advanced solid tumor such as melanoma, head and neck, liver or kidney cancer. Both conserved end residues are part of each CDR3. D genes are given only for firm matches. The size field is filled for only some rows; it gives once, few, many or a size class.

NA | TRBJ2-1 | TRBV6-1 | TRBD1 | TGTGCCAGCACAAACAGGGGCAGCAATGAGCAGTTCTTC | CASTNRGSNEQFF
NA | TRBJ1-1 | TRBV5-6 | TRBD1 | TGTGCCAGCAGCTTCGGCCGGGACAGGGTTGGGACTGAAGCTTTCTTT | CASSFGRDRVGTEAFF
NA | TRBJ2-5 | TRBV5-1 | NA | TGCGCCAGCAGCTTGGGAGGCGGCGGGGCAAAAGAGACCCAGTACTTC | CASSLGGGGAKETQYF
NA | TRBJ2-1 | TRBV28 | TRBD2 | TGTGCCAGCCGGGGAGAACTAGCGAGCTCCTACAATGAGCAGTTCTTC | CASRGELASSYNEQFF
NA | TRBJ1-1 | TRBV7-9 | NA | TGTGCCAGCAGCTTAGCCGCTGTATCCACTGAAGCTTTCTTT | CASSLAAVSTEAFF
NA | TRBJ2-5 | TRBV7-2 | TRBD2 | TGTGCCAGCAGCTTAGCGGGACTAGGAGAGACCCAGTACTTC | CASSLAGLGETQYF
NA | TRBJ2-1 | TRBV2 | TRBD1 | TGTGCCAGCAGCCAAAGGACAGGGGTAGGGAACAATGAGCAGTTCTTC | CASSQRTGVGNNEQFF
NA | TRBJ2-1 | TRBV4-1 | NA | TGCGCCAGCAGCCTTTTTTCAATCGGGGACCCTCGCAATGAGCAGTTCTTC | CASSLFSIGDPRNEQFF
NA | TRBJ1-1 | TRBV28 | NA | TGTGCCAGCAGTTTTAGGCCTGGCAGGAACACTGAAGCTTTCTTT | CASSFRPGRNTEAFF
NA | TRBJ2-1 | TRBV6-4 | NA | TGTGCCAGCAGCCTCAGGCGGGAAGGGACCGGGGGCTCCTACAATGAGCAGTTCTTC | CASSLRREGTGGSYNEQFF
NA | TRBJ2-7 | TRBV2 | TRBD2 | TGTGCCAGCAGTGAACTAGCGGAAACCTACTCTTCCTACGAGCAGTACTTC | CASSELAETYSSYEQYF
NA | TRBJ1-5 | TRBV2 | NA | TGTGCCAGCAAAAAAAGGGAGGGGCAGCCCCAGCATTTT | CASKKREGQPQHF
NA | TRBJ1-2 | TRBV28 | NA | TGTGCCAGCAGTTTAGCAGCGGGGAGTGGCTACACCTTC | CASSLAAGSGYTF
NA | TRBJ2-7 | TRBV5-1 | TRBD1 | TGCGCCAGCAGCTCGGGGGCCTGGACAGGGATCGACTACGAGCAGTACTTC | CASSSGAWTGIDYEQYF
NA | TRBJ1-2 | TRBV27 | NA | TGTGCCAGCAGTTTAGACCGGCGCTGGGGCTACACCTTC | CASSLDRRWGYTF
NA | TRBJ1-1 | TRBV9 | NA | TGTGCCAGCAGCGTACGGGGGAACACTGAAGCTTTCTTT | CASSVRGNTEAFF
NA | TRBJ2-2 | TRBV27 | TRBD1 | TGTGCCAGCAGTCCAGGGGGGACAGGGGTAACCGGGGAGCTGTTTTTT | CASSPGGTGVTGELFF
NA | TRBJ2-5 | TRBV28 | TRBD2 | TGTGCCAGCAGTCCCCCGGGAGGGTGGAAGACCCAGTACTTC | CASSPPGGWKTQYF
NA | TRBJ2-3 | TRBV2 | NA | TGTGCCAGCAGTCGGCTTTCAGATACGCAGTATTTT | CASSRLSDTQYF
NA | TRBJ1-2 | TRBV18 | NA | TGTGCCAGCTCACCATCTCAGGGGCGGTTCGACTATGGCTACACCTTC | CASSPSQGRFDYGYTF
NA | TRBJ1-2 | TRBV27 | NA | TGTGCCAGCAGTCCCTCCGGCCAGGGCACCTATGGCTACACCTTC | CASSPSGQGTYGYTF
NA | TRBJ2-1 | TRBV4-3 | NA | TGCGCCAGCAGCCAAGATCTGGGGCGGGACCCGTTCTTC | CASSQDLGRDPFF
NA | TRBJ2-7 | TRBV5-4 | NA | TGTGCCAGCAGCCAAGGCCAGGCATTCTACGAGCAGTACTTC | CASSQGQAFYEQYF
NA | TRBJ2-7 | TRBV7-6 | NA | TGTGCCAGCAGGCTACAGGACATACCGTCCTACGAGCAGTACTTC | CASRLQDIPSYEQYF
NA | TRBJ2-2 | TRBV30 | TRBD2 | TGTGCCTGGAGTTGGGCTAGCGGGAGCCCTGAGGTGGAGCTGTTTTTT | CAWSWASGSPEVELFF
NA | TRBJ1-3 | TRBV18 | TRBD1 | TGTGCCAGCTCCCCTGGGACAGGGACATTTGAAAACACCATATATTTT | CASSPGTGTFENTIYF
NA | TRBJ1-1 | TRBV10-3 | TRBD1 | TGTGCCATCAGTAAGACAGGGGCGGACACTGAAGCTTTCTTT | CAISKTGADTEAFF
NA | TRBJ1-1 | TRBV19 | NA | TGTGCCAGTAGTATAGTAGCCGGGTACACTGAAGCTTTCTTT | CASSIVAGYTEAFF
NA | TRBJ2-1 | TRBV2 | TRBD2 | TGTGCCAGCTATGCTAGCGGAGGAGGTAATGAGCAGTTCTTC | CASYASGGGNEQFF
once | TRBJ2-7 | TRBV9 | TRBD1 | TGTGCCAGCAGCCCGGGGGGACAGGGGGCATCCTCCTACGAGCAGTACTTC | CASSPGGQGASSYEQYF
NA | TRBJ2-3 | TRBV7-2 | TRBD1 | TGTGCCAGCAGCTTAACAGGGGGCGCAGATACGCAGTATTTT | CASSLTGGADTQYF
NA | TRBJ2-7 | TRBV21-1 | NA | TGTGCCAGCAGCACCGTACCGACCCTCTTCTCCTACGAGCAGTACTTC | CASSTVPTLFSYEQYF
NA | TRBJ1-5 | TRBV27 | NA | TGTGCCAGCAGTTTGACCGGGACTGGCAATCAGCCCCAGCATTTT | CASSLTGTGNQPQHF
once | TRBJ2-3 | TRBV7-3 | TRBD2 | TGTGCCAGCAGCTTAAGTTCCAGCGGGGGCAAGTATTTT | CASSLSSSGGKYF
NA | TRBJ2-3 | TRBV19 | NA | TGTGCCAGTAGTATCTCTGAGACAGATACGCAGTATTTT | CASSISETDTQYF
NA | TRBJ2-3 | TRBV7-2 | TRBD2 | TGTGCCAGCAGCACGCGGACTAGCGGTACAGATACGCAGTATTTT | CASSTRTSGTDTQYF
few | TRBJ2-7 | TRBV30 | TRBD1 | TGTGCCGGTGGGACAGACTACGAGCAGTACTTC | CAGGTDYEQYF
once | TRBJ2-5 | TRBV7-7 | TRBD2 | TGTGCCAGCAGCTTAGGATCTAGCGGGAGGGCCGGGGAGACCCAGTACTTC | CASSLGSSGRAGETQYF
NA | TRBJ2-1 | TRBV10-3 | NA | TGTGCCATCGTGAATGAGCAGTTCTTC | CAIVNEQFF
NA | TRBJ2-1 | TRBV28 | TRBD1 | TGTGCCAGCATCTCAACAGGGGCCTACAATGAGCAGTTCTTC | CASISTGAYNEQFF
NA | TRBJ2-1 | TRBV21-1 | NA | TGTGCCAGCAGCAAAAGGAGGCAGGGGGTCTACAATGAGCAGTTCTTC | CASSKRRQGVYNEQFF
NA | TRBJ1-2 | TRBV18 | NA | TGTGCCAGCTCACCGGACAGAAACTATGGCTACACCTTC | CASSPDRNYGYTF
NA | TRBJ2-1 | TRBV9 | TRBD2 | TGTGCCAGCAGCCCCCGGATAGCGGGAGGGTACAATGAGCAGTTCTTC | CASSPRIAGGYNEQFF
NA | TRBJ2-3 | TRBV7-3 | NA | TGTGCCAGCAGCCGACAAGCGGACCGCACAGATACGCAGTATTTT | CASSRQADRTDTQYF
NA | TRBJ2-7 | TRBV25-1 | NA | TGTGCCAGCAGTGAATCAGGCTACGAGCAGTACTTC | CASSESGYEQYF
once | TRBJ2-2 | TRBV28 | TRBD1 | TGTGCCAGCAGTTTAATAATCAGGGGGTATTACACCGGGGAGCTGTTTTTT | CASSLIIRGYYTGELFF
NA | TRBJ2-3 | TRBV7-2 | NA | TGTGCCAGCAGCCCAGGGCGCACAGATACGCAGTATTTT | CASSPGRTDTQYF
few | TRBJ1-2 | TRBV12-5 | NA | TGTGCTAGTGGTTTGGCCCCGGGTGGCTACACCTTC | CASGLAPGGYTF
NA | TRBJ2-5 | TRBV18 | NA | TGTGCCAGCTCAGCCGACCAAGAGACCCAGTACTTC | CASSADQETQYF
NA | TRBJ2-7 | TRBV28 | TRBD2 | TGTGCCAGCAGTTTAAGAGGGACTAGCGGGAACTACGAGCAGTACTTC | CASSLRGTSGNYEQYF
NA | TRBJ2-7 | TRBV28 | TRBD1 | TGTGCCAGCAGTTCCATGCCCGGGACAGGGATAAACTACGAGCAGTACTTC | CASSSMPGTGINYEQYF
NA | TRBJ2-1 | TRBV13 | NA | TGTGCCAGCAGCCCCCGGGAGAACGGGAGAGGTAATGAGCAGTTCTTC | CASSPRENGRGNEQFF
NA | TRBJ2-3 | TRBV27 | NA | TGTGCCAGCAGTTTTGAAGATACGCAGTATTTT | CASSFEDTQYF
NA | TRBJ2-6 | TRBV19 | NA | TGTGCCAGTACAGAGTACGGTGGATTGAGCTCTGGGGCCAACGTCCTGACTTTC | CASTEYGGLSSGANVLTF
NA | TRBJ2-3 | TRBV19 | NA | TGTGCCAGTAGCCCTTTTACCACAGATACGCAGTATTTT | CASSPFTTDTQYF
NA | TRBJ2-3 | TRBV4-2 | TRBD1 | TGTGCCAGCAGCCAAGGGGACAGTAGCACAGATACGCAGTATTTT | CASSQGDSSTDTQYF
NA | TRBJ2-1 | TRBV6-5 | TRBD2 | TGTGCCAGCAGTTACAGGGCTAGCGGGAGATTTAATGAGCAGTTCTTC | CASSYRASGRFNEQFF
NA | TRBJ1-1 | TRBV28 | NA | TGTGCCAGCAGCCGACAGGTCATGAACACTGAAGCTTTCTTT | CASSRQVMNTEAFF
NA | TRBJ2-4 | TRBV28 | TRBD1 | TGTGCCAGCAGTCCGGGACAGTCAATGGTGAACATTCAGTACTTC | CASSPGQSMVNIQYF